The T cell receptor (beta chain) described here comes from a study of identical twins. Study-wide points: Where beta out-of-frame sequences were concerned, excess twin sharing was weaker.

All donors were healthy Caucasians. CDR1 and CDR2 from the germline V gene are SGHTA and FQGNSA. This CDR3 region has 13 residues. Trimming shortened V by 2 bases and J by 7 bases, and 9 bases separated the two germline ends. MiXCR, applied by TCRdb to the 5' RACE reads, yields one record per CDR3 protein. The sample yields about 660,000 distinct CDR3 sequences, approximately 9% seen once. A remark on this clonotype: Its antigen is undetermined.

Another study also made use of these data, one on yellow fever vaccine responses in identical twins.

The chain joins TRBV7-2 to TRBJ2-1; the D is unclear. The clonotype originates from a woman under 30 in good health. Specimen: PBMCs. CDR3 residues: CASSLMSQNEQFF. CDR3 coding DNA: TGTGCCAGCAGCTTAATGAGCCAGAATGAGCAGTTCTTC.